This T cell receptor beta chain was profiled in a study of T-cell memory formation after mild COVID-19. TCRdb reanalysed the 5' RACE reads using MiXCR and keeps one entry per CDR3 protein. The data contain 550,000 to 600,000 distinct CDR3 sequences, about 22% of them singletons. The CDR3 is 18 amino acids. The V gene's germline CDR1 is MNHEY and CDR2 SVGEGT. V lost 0 bases and J 2 bases, leaving 18 bases between the germline ends. The TCR sequence derives from an adult woman who had mild COVID-19 (a few samples of this study predate the infection). Cell type and time point are not known. This sequence joins TRBV6-2 or TRBV6-3 and TRBJ2-3, with D perhaps TRBD2 (5 bases). The specimen was PBMCs or a T cell subset sorted from them (not recorded which). The CDR3 is CASSYSYPGLPFTDTQYF. The CDR3 region has the DNA TGTGCCAGCAGTTACTCTTATCCAGGACTGCCCTTCACAGATACGCAGTATTTT.